The entry below gives a single TCR beta chain sequence along with its context. The antigen is undetermined. These data come from a study of cytomegalovirus exposure and HLA in healthy donors. In the PCR, 60 Vbeta and 13 Jbeta primers were used. Libraries were prepared by immunoSEQ multiplex PCR; TCRdb keeps only in-frame clonotypes and omits some of them. This sample's table has about 150,000 clones. Overall study findings and caveats: In a later analysis, compared with equally common non-associated chains, HLA-associated beta chains were more expanded.

CDR3 length: 15 residues. V shed 0 bases and J 0 bases; nucleotides not matched to a gene: 1. Germline CDR1 SEHNR, CDR2 FQNEAQ (reference sequence). The material sequenced was PBMCs. This TCR derives from a man aged 25 to 45 in good health and CMV-seronegative. The genes are TRBV7-9 and TRBJ2-7, with 8 bases identical to TRBD2. The CDR3 nucleotides read TGTGCCAGCAGCTTAGCTAGCGGGGACTCCTACGAGCAGTACTTC. This translates into CASSLASGDSYEQYF.